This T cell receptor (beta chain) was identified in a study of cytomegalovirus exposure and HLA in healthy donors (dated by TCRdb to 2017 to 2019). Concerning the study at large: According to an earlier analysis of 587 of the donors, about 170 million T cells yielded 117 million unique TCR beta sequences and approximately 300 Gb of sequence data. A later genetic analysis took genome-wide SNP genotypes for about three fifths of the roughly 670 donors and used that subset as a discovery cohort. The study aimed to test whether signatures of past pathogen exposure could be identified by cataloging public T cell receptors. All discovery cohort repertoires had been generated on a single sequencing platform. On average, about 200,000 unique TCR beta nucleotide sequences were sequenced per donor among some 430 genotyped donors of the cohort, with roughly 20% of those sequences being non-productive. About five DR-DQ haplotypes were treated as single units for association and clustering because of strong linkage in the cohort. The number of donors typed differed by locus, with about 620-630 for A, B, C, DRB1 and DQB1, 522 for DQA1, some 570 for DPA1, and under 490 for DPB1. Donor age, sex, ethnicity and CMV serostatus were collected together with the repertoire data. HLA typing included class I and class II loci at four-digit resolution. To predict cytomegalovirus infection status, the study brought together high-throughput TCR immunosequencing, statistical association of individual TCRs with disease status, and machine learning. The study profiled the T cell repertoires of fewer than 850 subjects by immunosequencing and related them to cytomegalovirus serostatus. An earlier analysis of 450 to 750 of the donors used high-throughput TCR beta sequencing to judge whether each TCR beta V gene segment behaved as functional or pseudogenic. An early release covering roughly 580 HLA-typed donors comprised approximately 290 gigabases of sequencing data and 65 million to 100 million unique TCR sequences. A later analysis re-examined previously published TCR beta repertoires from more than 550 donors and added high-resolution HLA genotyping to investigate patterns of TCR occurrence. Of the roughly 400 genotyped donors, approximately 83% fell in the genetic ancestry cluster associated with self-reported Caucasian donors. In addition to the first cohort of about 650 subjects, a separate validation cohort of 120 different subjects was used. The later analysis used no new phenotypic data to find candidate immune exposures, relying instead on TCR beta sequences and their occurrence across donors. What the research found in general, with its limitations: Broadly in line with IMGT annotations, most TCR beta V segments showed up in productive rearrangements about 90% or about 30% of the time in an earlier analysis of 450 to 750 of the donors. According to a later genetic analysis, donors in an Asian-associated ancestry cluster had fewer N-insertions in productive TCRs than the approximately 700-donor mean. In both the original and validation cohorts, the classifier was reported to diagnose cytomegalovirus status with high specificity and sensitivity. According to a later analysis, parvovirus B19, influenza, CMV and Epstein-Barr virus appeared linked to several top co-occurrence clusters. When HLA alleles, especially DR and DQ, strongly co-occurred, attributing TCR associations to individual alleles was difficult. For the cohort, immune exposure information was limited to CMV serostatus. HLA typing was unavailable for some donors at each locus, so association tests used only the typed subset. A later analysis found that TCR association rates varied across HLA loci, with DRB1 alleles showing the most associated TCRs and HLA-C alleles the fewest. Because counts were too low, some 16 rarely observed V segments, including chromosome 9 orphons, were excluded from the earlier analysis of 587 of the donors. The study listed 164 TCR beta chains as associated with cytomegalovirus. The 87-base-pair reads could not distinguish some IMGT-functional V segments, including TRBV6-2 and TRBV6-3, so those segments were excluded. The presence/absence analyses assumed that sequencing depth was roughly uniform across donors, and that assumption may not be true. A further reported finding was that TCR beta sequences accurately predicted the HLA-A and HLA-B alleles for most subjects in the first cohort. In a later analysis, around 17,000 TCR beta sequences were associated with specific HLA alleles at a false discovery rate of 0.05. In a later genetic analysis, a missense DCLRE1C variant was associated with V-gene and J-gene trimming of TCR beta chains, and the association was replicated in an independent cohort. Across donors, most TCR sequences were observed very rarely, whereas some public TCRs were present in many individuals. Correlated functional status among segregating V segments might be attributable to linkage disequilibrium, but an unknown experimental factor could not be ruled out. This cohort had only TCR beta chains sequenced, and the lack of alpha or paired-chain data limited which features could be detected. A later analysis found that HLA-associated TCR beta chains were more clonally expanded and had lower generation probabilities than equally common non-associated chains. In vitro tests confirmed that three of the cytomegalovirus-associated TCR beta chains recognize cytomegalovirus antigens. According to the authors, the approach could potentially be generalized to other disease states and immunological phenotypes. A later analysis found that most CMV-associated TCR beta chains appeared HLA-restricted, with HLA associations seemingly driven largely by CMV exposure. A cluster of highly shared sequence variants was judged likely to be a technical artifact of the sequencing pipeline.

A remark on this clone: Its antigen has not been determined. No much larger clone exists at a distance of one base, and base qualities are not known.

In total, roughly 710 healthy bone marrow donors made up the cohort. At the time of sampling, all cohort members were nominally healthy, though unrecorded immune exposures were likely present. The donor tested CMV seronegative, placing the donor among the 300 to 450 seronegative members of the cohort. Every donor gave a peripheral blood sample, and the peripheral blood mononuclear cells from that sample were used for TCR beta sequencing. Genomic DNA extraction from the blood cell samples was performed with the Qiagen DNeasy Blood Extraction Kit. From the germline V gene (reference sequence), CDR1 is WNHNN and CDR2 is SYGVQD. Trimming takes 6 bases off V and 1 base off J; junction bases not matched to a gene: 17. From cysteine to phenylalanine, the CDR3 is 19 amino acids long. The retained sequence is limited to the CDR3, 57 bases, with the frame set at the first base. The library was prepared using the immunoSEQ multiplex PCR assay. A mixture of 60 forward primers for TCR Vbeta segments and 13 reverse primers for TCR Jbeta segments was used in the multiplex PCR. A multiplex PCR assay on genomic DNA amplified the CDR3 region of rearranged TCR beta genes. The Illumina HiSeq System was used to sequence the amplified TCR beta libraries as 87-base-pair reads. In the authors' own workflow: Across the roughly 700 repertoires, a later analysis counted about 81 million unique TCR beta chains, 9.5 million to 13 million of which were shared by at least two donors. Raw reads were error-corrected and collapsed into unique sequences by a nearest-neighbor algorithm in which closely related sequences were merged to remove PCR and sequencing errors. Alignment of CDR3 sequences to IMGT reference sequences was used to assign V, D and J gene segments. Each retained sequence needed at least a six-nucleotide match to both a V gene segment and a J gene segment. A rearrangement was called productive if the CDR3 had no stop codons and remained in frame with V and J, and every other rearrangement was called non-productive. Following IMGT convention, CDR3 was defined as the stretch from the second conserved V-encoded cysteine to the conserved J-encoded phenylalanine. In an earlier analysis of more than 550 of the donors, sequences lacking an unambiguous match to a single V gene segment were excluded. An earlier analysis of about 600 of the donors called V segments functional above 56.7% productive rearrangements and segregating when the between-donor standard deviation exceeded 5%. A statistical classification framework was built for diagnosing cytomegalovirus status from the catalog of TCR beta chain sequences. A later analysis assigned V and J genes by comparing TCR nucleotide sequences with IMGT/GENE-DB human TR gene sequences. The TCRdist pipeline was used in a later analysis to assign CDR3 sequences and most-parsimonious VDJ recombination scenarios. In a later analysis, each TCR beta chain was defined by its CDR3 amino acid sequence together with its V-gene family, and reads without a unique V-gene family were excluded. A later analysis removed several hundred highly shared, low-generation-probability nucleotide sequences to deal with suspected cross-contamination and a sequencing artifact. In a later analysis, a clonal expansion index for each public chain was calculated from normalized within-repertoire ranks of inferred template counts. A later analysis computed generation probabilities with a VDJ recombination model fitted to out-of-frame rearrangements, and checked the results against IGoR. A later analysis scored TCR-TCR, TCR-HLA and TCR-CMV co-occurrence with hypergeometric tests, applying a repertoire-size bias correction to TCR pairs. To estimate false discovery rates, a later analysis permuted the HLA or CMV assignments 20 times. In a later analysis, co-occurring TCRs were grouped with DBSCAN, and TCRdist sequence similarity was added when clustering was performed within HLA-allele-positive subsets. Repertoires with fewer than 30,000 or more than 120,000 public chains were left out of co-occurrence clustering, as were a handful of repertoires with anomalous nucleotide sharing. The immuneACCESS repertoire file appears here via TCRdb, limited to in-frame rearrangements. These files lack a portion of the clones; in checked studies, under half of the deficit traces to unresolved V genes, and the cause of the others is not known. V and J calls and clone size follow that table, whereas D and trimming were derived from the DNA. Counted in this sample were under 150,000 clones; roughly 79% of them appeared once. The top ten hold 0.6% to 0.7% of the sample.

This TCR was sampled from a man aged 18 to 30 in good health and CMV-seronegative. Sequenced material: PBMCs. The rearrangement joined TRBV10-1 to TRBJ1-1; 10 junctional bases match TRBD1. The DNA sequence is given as TGCGCCAGCAGCAGGACAGGGGGACAAATTACCTTTCCGAACACTGAAGCTTTCTTT. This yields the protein CASSRTGGQITFPNTEAFF.